This T cell receptor beta chain was sequenced during a study of T cell repertoires in cytomegalovirus infection. For the study at large: The authors used CMV epitopes that were HLA-C-restricted (recently identified) and HLA-B-restricted (well studied). Public signatures in TCR beta pointed to CMV infection and matching HLA type.

CDR1 is SQVTM, CDR2 ANQGSEA, per germline. The CDR3 runs 14 residues. Trimming removed 7 bases at V and 0 bases at J, with 12 bases between. In the case of this clonotype: What it binds is unknown.

TCRdb reanalysed the reads using MiXCR and keeps one entry per CDR3 protein. The sample lists fewer than 650,000 distinct CDR3 sequences, almost 40% seen once, with 40% to 60% in the top ten. General study results and limits: There were HLA-C-restricted CMV-specific TCR beta clonotypes dominating the ex vivo response. Pooled public TCR beta family frequency picked out CMV carriers with the relevant HLA.

The chain is built from TRBV29-1 and TRBJ2-2; D may be TRBD1 (5 bases). The sequenced sample was cultured PBMCs, obtained from culture after CMV antigen stimulation. This receptor was taken from a human donor in good health (CMV status not recorded). Some clones in this sample may be carry-over from other donors' samples. The CDR3 nucleotides are TGCAGCGCCGTTAGGGGTACGAACACCGGGGAGCTGTTTTTT. Protein: CSAVRGTNTGELFF.